Listed here are 15 T cell receptor beta chains from one sample, sequenced in a study of cytomegalovirus exposure and HLA in healthy donors. 60 Vbeta and 13 Jbeta primers were used in PCR. This table comes from immunoSEQ multiplex PCR, and its TCRdb copy is limited to in-frame clones, with some not included. The sample records 100,000 to 150,000 clones, around 73% being singletons. The specimen sequenced was PBMCs. These receptors were taken from a middle-aged woman in good health and CMV-seropositive.

V gene TRBV18 combines with J gene TRBJ1-1; no definite D call. Between the trimmed V and J ends, which lost 5 bases and 10 bases, there was a span of 17 bases. CDR3 size: 13 residues. Germline CDR1 is KGHSH and CDR2 is LQKENI. CDR3 nucleotides: TGTGCCAGCTCATCGACGACAACTGGCAGAGCTTTCTTT. Amino acid sequence: CASSSTTTGRAFF. Based on the CDR3 plus reference TRBV18 and TRBJ1-1, the full variable domain is NAGVMQNPRHLVRRRGQEARLRCSPMKGHSHVYWYRQLPEEGLKFMVYLQKENIIDESGMPKERFSAEFPKEGPSILRIQQVVRGDSAAYFCASSSTTTGRAFFGQGTRLTVV.

The J gene is TRBJ2-7, the V gene TRBV2; TRBD1 aligns across 9 bases. This CDR3 contains 14 residues. After removal of 6 bases from V and 2 bases from J, the junction contained 5 bases not matched to a gene. The V gene's germline CDR1 is SNHLY and CDR2 FYNNEI. The CDR3 DNA reads TGTGCCAGCAGAGCGACAGGGGGGGCCTACGAGCAGTACTTC. Its translation: CASRATGGAYEQYF.

Notes on this clone: No conserved phenylalanine or tryptophan is present at the end of the CDR3, so a read error is the likely explanation. V is TRBV2 and J is TRBJ1-6; TRBD1 might be the D (5 bases). Germline V gives CDR1 SNHLY, CDR2 FYNNEI. Trimming removed 7 bases from V and 7 bases from J, with 29 bases in between. The CDR3 loop spans 19 amino acids. The CDR3 loop is CASTPSFFGATRTNSPLHV. The CDR3 DNA reads TGTGCCAGCACTCCGTCTTTTTTTGGGGCCACACGAACAAATTCACCCCTCCACGTT.

The chain uses TRBV5-4 and TRBJ2-7; D may be TRBD1 (6 bases). CDR1 is SGHNT, CDR2 YYREEE, per germline (reference sequence). The ends were cut back, 4 bases at V and 3 bases at J, with 17 bases in the middle. CDR3 size: 15 residues. Here the CDR3 DNA reads TGTGCCAGCAGCCCCGGGACGGAGACAGGCTACGAGCAGTACTTC. Protein product: CASSPGTETGYEQYF.

The chain couples TRBV5-1 to TRBJ2-7, with a tentative D call TRBD2 (7 bases). The CDR3 runs 14 residues. Germline V gives CDR1 SGHRS, CDR2 YFSETQ. V was pared by 7 bases and J by 5 bases, with 19 bases between. CDR3 sequence: CASSSNGGAHEQYF. CDR3 coding DNA: TGCGCCAGCTCCTCGAATGGGGGGGCGCACGAGCAGTACTTC.

The J gene is TRBJ1-1, the V gene TRBV29-1; a weak D match, TRBD1 (6 bases). Germline V gives CDR1 SQVTM, CDR2 ANQGSEA. This CDR3 spans 15 amino acids. Trimming pared 5 bases from V and 5 bases from J, leaving 21 bases between. As DNA, the CDR3 is TGCAGCGTTTTCAAGATGAACAGGGTTCGGACTGAAGCTTTCTTT. Amino acid sequence: CSVFKMNRVRTEAFF.

This clone was counted only a few times. This sequence joins TRBV7-2 and TRBJ2-7; 7 bases are a match to TRBD2. V lost 1 base and J lost 0; bases outside the gene matches: 6. Germline values: CDR1 SGHTA, CDR2 FQGNSA. CDR3 length: 16 residues. For the CDR3, the DNA is TGTGCCAGCAGCTTAGTTGCGGGGGAATCCTCCTACGAGCAGTACTTC. This encodes CASSLVAGESSYEQYF.

This clone was detected a few times. The chain has TRBV9 and TRBJ1-5, with 8 nucleotides matching TRBD1. Trimming cost V 3 bases and J 4 bases; bases outside gene matches: 0. CDR1 is SGDLS and CDR2 is YYNGEE in the germline V gene. The CDR3 runs to 13 residues. CDR3 amino acids: CASSGTGNQPQHF. For the CDR3, the DNA is TGTGCCAGCAGCGGGACAGGGAATCAGCCCCAGCATTTT. Variable domain in full (rest from reference TRBV9 and TRBJ1-5): DSGVTQTPKHLITATGQRVTLRCSPRSGDLSVYWYQQSLDQGLQFLIQYYNGEERAKGNILERFSAQQFPDLHSELNLSSLELGDSALYFCASSGTGNQPQHFGDGTRLSIL.

J is TRBJ1-1 and V is TRBV15; the match to TRBD1 covers 7 bases. The length of the CDR3 is 16 residues. The ends lost 0 bases at V and 5 bases at J; junction bases unmatched: 9. Germline V CDR1 and CDR2: LNHNV, YYDKDF (reference sequence). For the CDR3, the DNA is TGTGCCACCAGCAGAGAAAGGGGGCGATTGAGTACTGAAGCTTTCTTT. This codes for CATSRERGRLSTEAFF.

The chain joins TRBV10-3 to TRBJ1-1; 10 bases line up with TRBD1. In germline, CDR1 is ENHRY, CDR2 SYGVKD. V dropped 0 bases and J dropped 4; count of bases not matched to a gene: 2. The CDR3 is 15 amino acids. CDR3 sequence (DNA): TGTGCCATCAGTGAGTCAGACAGGGGGCTCACTGAAGCTTTCTTT. Protein sequence: CAISESDRGLTEAFF.

The rearrangement links TRBV6-5 to TRBJ2-3; TRBD2 is a possible D gene (5 bases). The V gene's germline CDR1 is MNHEY and CDR2 SVGAGI. V was cut by 0 bases and J by 5 bases, with 6 bases left in between. CDR3 size: 13 residues. CDR3 protein: CASSYSAGDTQYF. As DNA, the CDR3 is TGTGCCAGCAGTTACTCGGCGGGAGATACGCAGTATTTT.

The chain recombines TRBV13 with TRBJ2-7; D unclear. The V gene lost 5 bases and the J gene lost 7 bases, with 18 bases spanning the gap. Germline CDR1 PRHDT, CDR2 FYEKMQ (reference sequence). This CDR3 region has 14 residues. The CDR3: CASSPPSAFKEQYF. The CDR3 bases are TGTGCCAGCAGCCCACCTAGTGCTTTTAAAGAGCAGTACTTC.

V is TRBV9 and J is TRBJ2-7; D is unclear. Germline CDR1 and CDR2: SGDLS and YYNGEE. This CDR3 has 14 amino acids. The V gene lost 0 bases and the J gene lost 2 bases, with 9 bases spanning the gap. CDR3 nucleotides: TGTGCCAGCAGCGTAGGTGAGGCCCCCTACGAGCAGTACTTC. It is translated as CASSVGEAPYEQYF.

Only a few counts were recorded for this clone. The genes are TRBV2 and TRBJ2-1; 11 nucleotides align to TRBD2. J lost 7 bases, V lost 9 bases, and 8 bases had no gene match. The CDR3 runs to 14 residues. CDR1 SNHLY and CDR2 FYNNEI come from the germline V gene. CDR3 coding DNA: TGTGCCAGTAAACTAGCGGGGGCCTCTAATGAGCAGTTCTTC. Translating gives CASKLAGASNEQFF.

The chain carries TRBV6-1 and TRBJ2-1; a possible D gene is TRBD1 (5 bases). The CDR3 length is 14 residues. CDR1 MNHNS and CDR2 SASEGT come from the germline V gene. Trimming stripped 6 bases from V and 3 bases from J, with 12 bases between. CDR3 protein: CASSRAGIYNEQFF. CDR3 in DNA: TGTGCCAGCAGCCGGGCAGGGATCTACAATGAGCAGTTCTTC.